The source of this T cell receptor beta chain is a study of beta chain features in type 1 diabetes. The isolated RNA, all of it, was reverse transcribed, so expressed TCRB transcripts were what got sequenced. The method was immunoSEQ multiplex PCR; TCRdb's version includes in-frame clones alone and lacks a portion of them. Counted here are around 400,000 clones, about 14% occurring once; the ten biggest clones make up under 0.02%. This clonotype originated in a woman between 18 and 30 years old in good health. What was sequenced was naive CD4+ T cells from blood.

CDR3 sequence reads: CASSPRENKGTDTQYF. CDR3 sequence (DNA): TGTGCCAGCAGTCCAAGGGAGAACAAGGGCACAGATACGCAGTATTTT. The V and J genes are TRBV6-6 and TRBJ2-3; D may be TRBD2 (5 bases). Trimming took off 5 bases at V and 1 base at J, with 16 bases between the two ends. Looked up from germline, CDR1 is MNHNY and CDR2 is SVGAGI (reference sequence). CDR3 size: 16 residues.